A selection of T cell receptor beta chains follows, all from one sample in a study of blood T cell repertoires in COVID-19. Measured with immunoSEQ multiplex PCR; TCRdb has only the in-frame clones, and not every one. The sample records 250,000 to 400,000 clones, approximately 88% being singletons. Sample: peripheral blood. The receptors were gathered from a woman aged 25 to 39 with COVID-19, enrolled during active disease. Both conserved end residues are part of each CDR3. A D gene is named only where the DNA matches it firmly. Part of the rows lack a size; the others show once, few, many or a class for expanded clones.

>TRBJ1-2|TRBV6-5|-|-
CASSYDHTGNYGYTF
TGTGCCAGCAGTTACGACCATACAGGGAACTATGGCTACACCTTC
>TRBJ2-2|TRBV3-1/TRBV3-2|few|TRBD1
CASSQGDRQTGELFF
TGTGCCAGCAGCCAAGGGGACAGACAAACCGGGGAGCTGTTTTTT
>TRBJ2-2|TRBV2|once|-
CASSWLRGSTGELFF
TGTGCCAGCAGCTGGCTTAGAGGGAGCACCGGGGAGCTGTTTTTT
>TRBJ1-6|TRBV11-3|-|-
CASRDSRNSPLHF
TGTGCCAGCAGGGACAGCCGTAATTCACCCCTCCACTTT
>TRBJ2-3|TRBV5-1|-|TRBD1
CASSSGQTTDTQYF
TGCGCCAGCAGCTCGGGACAGACCACAGATACGCAGTATTTT
>TRBJ1-1|TRBV27|-|TRBD1
CASTLQGGGTEAFF
TGTGCCAGCACCTTACAGGGGGGGGGCACTGAAGCTTTCTTT
>TRBJ2-3|TRBV11-2|-|TRBD1
CASSLGQGAIDTQYF
TGTGCCAGCAGCTTGGGTCAGGGGGCTATAGATACGCAGTATTTT
>TRBJ1-6|TRBV6-6|-|-
CASQGNSPLHF
TGTGCCAGCCAGGGGAATTCACCCCTCCACTTT
>TRBJ1-5|TRBV5-5|-|TRBD1
CASSSTGGEGIQPQHF
TGTGCCAGCAGCTCCACAGGGGGCGAAGGAATTCAGCCCCAGCATTTT
>TRBJ2-3|TRBV7-2|-|-
CASSPLRLASDTQYF
TGTGCCAGCAGCCCTCTGCGTCTAGCTTCCGATACGCAGTATTTT
>TRBJ1-5|TRBV2|-|TRBD1
CASSRQGSNQPQHF
TGTGCCAGCTCCCGACAGGGTAGCAATCAGCCCCAGCATTTT
>TRBJ2-2|TRBV3-1/TRBV3-2|-|-
CASSQAGYTGELFF
TGTGCCAGCAGCCAAGCAGGGTACACCGGGGAGCTGTTTTTT
>TRBJ1-5|TRBV18|once|-
CASSPSGPYSNQPQHF
TGTGCCAGCTCACCATCAGGTCCTTATAGCAATCAGCCCCAGCATTTT
>TRBJ2-7|TRBV7-2|few|TRBD1
CASSLGTGGKEQYF
TGTGCCAGCAGCTTGGGGACAGGGGGCAAGGAGCAGTACTTC
>TRBJ2-3|TRBV24-1|-|-
CATSDREATDTQYF
TGTGCCACCAGTGATAGAGAGGCCACAGATACGCAGTATTTT
>TRBJ1-1|TRBV28|-|-
CASSLGQTTEAFF
TGTGCCAGCAGTCTGGGGCAGACGACTGAAGCTTTCTTT
>TRBJ1-4|TRBV3-1/TRBV3-2|-|-
CASSQGPASNEKLFF
TGTGCCAGCAGCCAAGGGCCAGCGAGTAATGAAAAACTGTTTTTT
>TRBJ1-6|TRBV7-8|-|TRBD1
CASSYGTGGNMYSPLHF
TGTGCCAGCAGCTACGGGACAGGGGGCAATATGTATTCACCCCTCCACTTT
>TRBJ1-2|TRBV27|-|TRBD1
CASVPLGQGGHGYTF
TGTGCCAGCGTCCCACTGGGACAGGGTGGTCATGGCTACACCTTC
>TRBJ1-1|TRBV28|-|TRBD1
CASSRDRESSEAFF
TGTGCCAGCAGTCGGGACAGGGAAAGTTCTGAAGCTTTCTTT
>TRBJ1-2|TRBV5-4|-|TRBD1
CASSSETGAGYTF
TGTGCCAGCAGCTCAGAGACAGGGGCTGGCTACACCTTC
>TRBJ1-1|TRBV6-2/TRBV6-3|-|-
CASSYGLKNTEAFF
TGTGCCAGCAGTTACGGCCTTAAGAACACTGAAGCTTTCTTT
>TRBJ1-2|TRBV6-5|-|TRBD1
CASRRQGHDYGYTF
TGTGCCAGCAGAAGACAGGGACACGACTATGGCTACACCTTC
>TRBJ1-1|TRBV30|-|TRBD1
CAWSGGTGTSEAFF
TGTGCCTGGAGTGGAGGGACAGGAACCTCTGAAGCTTTCTTT
>TRBJ2-1|TRBV24-1|-|TRBD2
CATSDLSGGAVEQFF
TGTGCCACCAGTGATTTAAGCGGGGGGGCCGTTGAGCAGTTCTTC
>TRBJ1-2|TRBV25-1|-|-
CASSNWGQTYGYTF
TGTGCCAGCAGTAATTGGGGACAAACCTATGGCTACACCTTC
>TRBJ2-7|TRBV5-4|-|TRBD1
CASSQQTFRDRVFYEQYF
TGTGCCAGCAGTCAGCAAACCTTCCGGGACAGGGTGTTCTACGAGCAGTACTTC
>TRBJ1-2|TRBV30|-|-
CAWSLQGYGYTF
TGTGCCTGGAGTCTCCAGGGGTATGGCTACACCTTC
>TRBJ1-1|TRBV7-2|-|-
CASITNGLDTEAFF
TGTGCCAGCATCACTAACGGACTAGACACTGAAGCTTTCTTT
>TRBJ2-5|TRBV19|-|-
CASSTLKRETQYF
TGTGCCAGTAGTACCTTAAAACGGGAGACCCAGTACTTC
>TRBJ1-1|TRBV4-1|-|-
CASSQGLETEAFF
TGCGCCAGCAGCCAAGGGTTAGAGACTGAAGCTTTCTTT
>TRBJ1-5|TRBV21-1|-|-
CASSIDRAGEQPQHF
TGTGCCAGCAGCATCGACAGGGCCGGGGAACAGCCCCAGCATTTT
>TRBJ2-7|TRBV30|-|-
CAWSVPPTGPTNEQYF
TGTGCCTGGAGTGTACCCCCCACAGGTCCTACGAACGAGCAGTACTTC
>TRBJ1-1|TRBV7-9|-|TRBD1
CASSLEQGAGTEAFF
TGTGCCAGCAGCTTAGAGCAGGGGGCGGGCACTGAAGCTTTCTTT
>TRBJ1-2|TRBV21-1|-|-
CASNRDRPGYGYTF
TGTGCCAGCAATCGGGACAGGCCGGGCTATGGCTACACCTTC
>TRBJ2-3|TRBV6-6|-|TRBD2
CASRAAGGPDTQYF
TGTGCCAGCAGGGCAGCGGGGGGGCCAGATACGCAGTATTTT
>TRBJ1-1|TRBV11-3|-|-
CASSLVGVGTEAFF
TGTGCCAGCAGCTTGGTAGGGGTAGGGACTGAAGCTTTCTTT
>TRBJ1-2|TRBV4-1|-|TRBD1
CASSQVSDRGHGYTF
TGCGCCAGCAGCCAAGTTTCCGACAGGGGGCATGGCTACACCTTC
>TRBJ1-1|TRBV12-3/TRBV12-4|-|-
CASSLRGNTEAFF
TGTGCCAGCAGTCTAAGGGGGAACACTGAAGCTTTCTTT
>TRBJ2-5|TRBV6-5|once|-
CASSYSGGETQYF
TGTGCCAGCAGTTACTCTGGGGGGGAGACCCAGTACTTC
>TRBJ2-4|TRBV6-4|-|TRBD1
CASSDSIQGHIQYF
TGTGCCAGCAGTGACTCGATACAGGGGCACATTCAGTACTTC
>TRBJ2-1|TRBV29-1|few|TRBD2
CSVGGAANEQFF
TGCAGCGTCGGGGGGGCGGCCAATGAGCAGTTCTTC
>TRBJ1-2|TRBV6-5|once|TRBD1
CAGWRDRDGYTF
TGTGCCGGTTGGAGGGACAGGGATGGCTACACCTTC
>TRBJ2-1|TRBV14|-|-
CASSQAVWSSYNEQFF
TGTGCCAGCAGCCAAGCTGTCTGGAGCTCCTACAATGAGCAGTTCTTC
>TRBJ2-4|TRBV6-5|-|TRBD1
CASGPTGTGGNIQYF
TGTGCCAGCGGACCAACCGGGACAGGGGGCAACATTCAGTACTTC
>TRBJ1-2|TRBV7-2|few|TRBD1
CASSVTQGPHGYTF
TGTGCCAGCAGCGTAACACAGGGGCCACATGGCTACACCTTC
>TRBJ2-1|TRBV6-5|-|-
CAIGRDRAYNEQFF
TGTGCCATCGGGAGGGACAGGGCCTACAATGAGCAGTTCTTC
>TRBJ1-4|TRBV30|-|-
CAWSGQFEKLFF
TGTGCCTGGAGTGGACAATTTGAAAAACTGTTTTTT
>TRBJ2-3|TRBV5-1|-|TRBD1
CASSTTGGGDTQYF
TGCGCCAGCAGCACGACAGGGGGCGGGGATACGCAGTATTTT
>TRBJ1-2|TRBV30|-|-
CAWGPAPTINGYTF
TGTGCCTGGGGACCAGCACCGACAATTAATGGCTACACCTTC
>TRBJ1-1|TRBV3-1/TRBV3-2|-|-
CASSDRRVLNTEAFF
TGTGCCAGCAGCGACCGCAGGGTGTTGAACACTGAAGCTTTCTTT
>TRBJ2-7|TRBV5-1|-|TRBD2
CASSFGLAVTYEQYF
TGCGCCAGCAGCTTCGGACTAGCGGTAACCTACGAGCAGTACTTC
>TRBJ1-2|TRBV25-1|-|TRBD1
CASSVQGVHRYTF
TGTGCCAGCAGTGTACAGGGGGTCCATCGCTACACCTTC
>TRBJ1-2|TRBV28|once|TRBD1
CASSSTGVSSGYTF
TGTGCCAGCAGTTCGACAGGGGTCTCATCTGGCTACACCTTC
>TRBJ1-5|TRBV2|-|TRBD1
CASSERGGGNQPQHF
TGTGCCAGCAGTGAGAGAGGGGGCGGCAATCAGCCCCAGCATTTT
>TRBJ2-7|TRBV9|-|-
CASSVRGAGRNEQYF
TGTGCCAGCAGCGTTCGGGGGGCAGGCCGGAACGAGCAGTACTTC
>TRBJ2-5|TRBV27|-|-
CARSSRGAGAHQETQYF
TGTGCCAGGTCTTCACGGGGGGCCGGGGCTCACCAAGAGACCCAGTACTTC